Detailed here is one T cell receptor (beta chain). The clone's antigen remains unknown. Base-call qualities are not available, and no considerably larger clone is one nucleotide away. The CDR3 goes from the cysteine to the phenylalanine over 13 residues. The DNA shown is the 39-base CDR3, in frame from base 1. According to the germline V gene, CDR1 reads MNHNS and CDR2 reads SASEGT. V loses 9 bases of germline sequence and J loses 0 bases, and the interval between the two ends is 9 bases. Each sample was amplified in two independent genomic DNA replicates, using roughly 0.51 ug for blood and around 1.6 ug for tumor or normal breast. TCRB sequencing of genomic DNA was carried out with the ImmunoSeq Intro kit according to the manufacturer's instructions. Multiplex PCR was run for roughly 29 cycles using proprietary primers and spike-in control sequences for absolute quantification. An 87-bp fragment spanning the CDR3 and flanking V and J genes was sequenced with single-end 150-bp reads. Seven samples, each with two replicates, were multiplexed per lane of an Illumina MiSeq using version 3.0 chemistry. In the source study's methods: Raw data were processed with the vendor's proprietary pipeline, and both replicates were merged into a single result per sample. Productive rearrangements sharing the V-gene family, CDR3 amino acid sequence and J-gene segment were defined as clonotypes. To compute clonality, the normalized Shannon entropy (Pielou evenness) of TCRB abundances was subtracted from 1. T cell density was estimated as total templates divided by the number of input cells, with the number of input cells inferred from the DNA input amount. Recon with default parameters was used to estimate total repertoire diversity and clonality. A clonotype was considered tumor-enriched if its abundance in tumor exceeded 0.1% and was at least 32-fold higher than its abundance in normal breast. What TCRdb holds here is the immuneACCESS table cut down to in-frame rearrangements. Part of the clones is not present; checked against another copy, under half of the missing clones reflect an unresolved V gene, and the others are unexplained. Clone size and V and J calls were adopted from that table, with D and trimming inferred from the DNA. This sample comprises around 28,000 clones, just under 75% of them detected only once. The leading ten clones occupy roughly a tenth of the sample.

Dicing about 18-50 mg of tumor tissue typically gave a DNA yield of more than 3 ug. The study profiled bulk TCR beta-chain repertoires in matched peripheral blood, tumor and adjacent normal breast tissue taken from some 17 patients with early-stage breast cancer. After resection, tumor tissue identified by eye was cut out and put into prechilled RNAlater. Tumor tissue (about 18-55 mg) was diced and homogenized in RLTplus buffer with beta-mercaptoethanol and antifoaming agent using a TissueLyser II. The Qiagen AllPrep DNA/RNA Mini kit was used to extract genomic DNA. The sample belongs to a study of early stage breast cancer tumors (TCRdb year 2017). Turning to the overall study: Of the roughly 15 invasive breast tumors, around twelve were found to be estrogen receptor-positive, progesterone receptor-positive and HER2-negative. About 70% of the 12 ER+/PR+/HER2- tumors were invasive ductal carcinomas, while the other four were invasive lobular carcinomas. The average read coverage per sample was around 10-fold. A total of roughly 2.5 million templates, representing approximately 1,100,000 unique clonotypes, were detected across all samples. What the research found in general, with its limitations: Chain pairing and functional markers such as CD4, CD8 and FOXP3 were not captured by bulk genomic DNA sequencing of unsorted cells. The small cohort size prevented analysis by tumor subtype. Repertoires from blood and normal breast were more alike than repertoires from blood and tumor, and in about 90% of the 16 patients, comparing each tissue with blood separated tumor from normal. Enriched TCRB sequences shared across patients were mostly commonly generated sequences, unlikely to play an important role in the tumor microenvironment. Tumors showed around 2.5-fold higher T cell density and higher clonality than adjacent normal breast tissue.

The chain uses TRBV6-1 and TRBJ1-5; a confident D gene designation cannot be given. The TCR originated in a person aged 25 to 39 with breast cancer. The sequenced material came from breast tumor tissue. Read as DNA, the sequence is TGTGCCAGTACAAGTTATAGCAATCAGCCCCAGCATTTT. Its coded protein is CASTSYSNQPQHF.